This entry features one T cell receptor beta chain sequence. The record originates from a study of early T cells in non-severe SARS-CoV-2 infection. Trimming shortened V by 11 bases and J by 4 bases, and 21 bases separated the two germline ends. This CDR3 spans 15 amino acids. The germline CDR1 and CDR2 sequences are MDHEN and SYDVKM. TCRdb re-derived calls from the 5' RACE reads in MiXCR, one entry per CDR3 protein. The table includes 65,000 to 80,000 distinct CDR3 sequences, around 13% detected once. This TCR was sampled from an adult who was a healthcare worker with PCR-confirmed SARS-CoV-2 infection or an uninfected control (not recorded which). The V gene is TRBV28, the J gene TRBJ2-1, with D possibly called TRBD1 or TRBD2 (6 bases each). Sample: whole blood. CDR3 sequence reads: CAPFLGGIRYNEQFF. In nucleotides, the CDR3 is TGTGCCCCCTTCCTAGGGGGGATAAGATACAATGAGCAGTTCTTC. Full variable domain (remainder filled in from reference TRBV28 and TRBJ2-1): DVKVTQSSRYLVKRTGEKVFLECVQDMDHENMFWYRQDPGLGLRLIYFSYDVKMKEKGDIPEGYSVSREKKERFSLILESASTNQTSMYLCAPFLGGIRYNEQFFGPGTRLTVL.